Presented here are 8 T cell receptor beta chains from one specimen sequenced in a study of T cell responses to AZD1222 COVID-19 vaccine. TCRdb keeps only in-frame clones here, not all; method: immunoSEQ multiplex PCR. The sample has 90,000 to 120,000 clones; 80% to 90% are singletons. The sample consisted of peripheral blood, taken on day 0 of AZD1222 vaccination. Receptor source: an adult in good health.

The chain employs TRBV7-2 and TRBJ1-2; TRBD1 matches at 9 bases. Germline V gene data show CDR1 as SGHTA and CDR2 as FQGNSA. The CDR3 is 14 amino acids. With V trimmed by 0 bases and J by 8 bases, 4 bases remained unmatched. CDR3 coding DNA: TGTGCCAGCAGCTTAGCGAGGGACAGGGTCGGCTACACCTTC. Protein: CASSLARDRVGYTF. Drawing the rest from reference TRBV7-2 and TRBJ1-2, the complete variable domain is GAGVSQSPSNKVTEKGKDVELRCDPISGHTALYWYRQSLGQGLEFLIYFQGNSAPDKSGLPSDRFSAERTGGSVSTLTIQRTQQEDSAVYLCASSLARDRVGYTFGSGTRLTVV.

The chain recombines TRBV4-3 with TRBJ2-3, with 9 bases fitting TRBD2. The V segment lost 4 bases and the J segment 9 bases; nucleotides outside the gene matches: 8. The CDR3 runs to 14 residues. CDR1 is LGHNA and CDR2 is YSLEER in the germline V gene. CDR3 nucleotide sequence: TGCGCCAGCAGCCTTTTGGGGACTAGCCCCACGCAGTATTTT. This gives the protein CASSLLGTSPTQYF.

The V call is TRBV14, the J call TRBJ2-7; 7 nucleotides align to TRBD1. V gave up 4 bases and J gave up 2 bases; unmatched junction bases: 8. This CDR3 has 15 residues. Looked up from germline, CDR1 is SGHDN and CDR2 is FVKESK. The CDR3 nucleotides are TGTGCCAGCAGCCTTAGGTGGCAGGGGGCCTACGAGCAGTACTTC. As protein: CASSLRWQGAYEQYF.

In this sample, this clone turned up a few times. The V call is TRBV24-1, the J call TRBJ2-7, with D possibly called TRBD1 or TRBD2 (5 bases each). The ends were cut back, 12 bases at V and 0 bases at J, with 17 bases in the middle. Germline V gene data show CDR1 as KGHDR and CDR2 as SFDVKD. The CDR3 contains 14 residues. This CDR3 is CAHERGGRSYEQYF. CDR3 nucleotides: TGTGCCCATGAGAGGGGCGGACGCTCCTACGAGCAGTACTTC.

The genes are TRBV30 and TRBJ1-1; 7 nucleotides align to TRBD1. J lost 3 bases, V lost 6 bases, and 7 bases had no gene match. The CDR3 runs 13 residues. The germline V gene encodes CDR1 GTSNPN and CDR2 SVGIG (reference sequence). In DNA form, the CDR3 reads TGTGCCTGCAGTACACAGGGGTACACTGAAGCTTTCTTT. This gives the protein CACSTQGYTEAFF.

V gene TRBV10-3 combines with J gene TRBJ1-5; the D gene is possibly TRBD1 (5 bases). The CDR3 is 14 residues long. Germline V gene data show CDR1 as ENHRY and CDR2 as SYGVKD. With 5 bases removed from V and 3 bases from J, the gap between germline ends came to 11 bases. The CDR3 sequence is CAISYDSNNQPQHF. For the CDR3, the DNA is TGTGCCATCAGTTACGACAGTAACAATCAGCCCCAGCATTTT.

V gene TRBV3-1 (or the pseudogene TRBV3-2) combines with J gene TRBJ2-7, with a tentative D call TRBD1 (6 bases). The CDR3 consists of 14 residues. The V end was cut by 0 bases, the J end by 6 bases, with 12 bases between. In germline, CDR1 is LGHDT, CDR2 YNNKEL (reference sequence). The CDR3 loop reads CASSQEGTFAEQYF. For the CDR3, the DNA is TGTGCCAGCAGCCAAGAAGGGACATTTGCCGAGCAGTACTTC.

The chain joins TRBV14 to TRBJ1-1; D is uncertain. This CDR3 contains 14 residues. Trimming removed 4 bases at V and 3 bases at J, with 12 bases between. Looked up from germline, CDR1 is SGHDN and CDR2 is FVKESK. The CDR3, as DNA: TGTGCCAGCAGCCGAGACCCGGCGGACACTGAAGCTTTCTTT. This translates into CASSRDPADTEAFF.